These 14 T cell receptor beta chains originate from one sample sequenced in a study of blood T cell repertoires in COVID-19. Profiled with immunoSEQ multiplex PCR; TCRdb holds only in-frame clones, not every one. The table has about 130,000 clones, around 89% seen once. The specimen was peripheral blood. These receptors came from a man aged 55 to 70 with active or convalescent COVID-19.

The rearrangement joins TRBV27 to TRBJ2-5; no firm D call. V lost 5 bases, J lost 1 base, and 11 bases lay in between. Germline values: CDR1 MNHEY, CDR2 SMNVEV (reference sequence). The CDR3 extends over 14 amino acids. The chain's CDR3 is CASSPHSFQETQYF. In DNA form, the CDR3 reads TGTGCCAGCAGTCCACACAGCTTCCAAGAGACCCAGTACTTC.

The chain carries TRBV7-2 and TRBJ2-7; D is uncertain. The V end lost 4 bases, the J end lost 6 bases, and 13 bases lay between the germline ends. CDR1 and CDR2 (germline): SGHTA, FQGNSA. CDR3 size: 13 residues. The CDR3 region has the DNA TGTGCCAGCAGCTCCACCCGGGTCCCCGAGCAGTACTTC. Translated, it gives CASSSTRVPEQYF. The entire variable domain, with the rest obtained from reference TRBV7-2 and TRBJ2-7, is as follows: GAGVSQSPSNKVTEKGKDVELRCDPISGHTALYWYRQSLGQGLEFLIYFQGNSAPDKSGLPSDRFSAERTGGSVSTLTIQRTQQEDSAVYLCASSSTRVPEQYFGPGTRLTVT.

The chain uses TRBV7-2 and TRBJ1-3; D unclear. The V and J ends lost 2 bases and 11 bases respectively, with 13 bases between them. Germline V gene sequence: CDR1 SGHTA, CDR2 FQGNSA. The CDR3 extends over 13 amino acids. CDR3 sequence: CASSLPATAAIYF. As DNA, the CDR3 is TGTGCCAGCAGCTTACCGGCCACAGCGGCCATATATTTT. The whole variable domain, filled in from reference TRBV7-2 and TRBJ1-3, reads GAGVSQSPSNKVTEKGKDVELRCDPISGHTALYWYRQSLGQGLEFLIYFQGNSAPDKSGLPSDRFSAERTGGSVSTLTIQRTQQEDSAVYLCASSLPATAAIYFGEGSWLTVV.

The chain links TRBV5-1 to TRBJ2-1; tentative D call: TRBD1 (6 bases). CDR1 is SGHRS and CDR2 is YFSETQ in the germline V gene. Trimming left V 3 bases short and J 4 bases short, with 20 bases between. This CDR3 spans 17 amino acids. CDR3 residues: CASSSRGTEYLYNEQFF. As DNA, the CDR3 is TGCGCCAGCAGCTCCAGGGGAACCGAATACCTTTACAATGAGCAGTTCTTC.

The chain couples TRBV12-3 or TRBV12-4 to TRBJ2-5; 9 nucleotides match TRBD1. V was clipped by 7 bases and J by 6 bases; unmatched bases: 6. This CDR3 has 13 residues. The CDR3 loop reads CASTTGTGKTQYF. CDR3 bases: TGTGCCAGCACTACCGGGACAGGGAAGACCCAGTACTTC.

The chain employs TRBV28 and TRBJ2-2, with D possibly TRBD2 on 6 matching bases. The length of the CDR3 is 16 residues. Germline lookup yields CDR1 MDHEN and CDR2 SYDVKM. Trimming removed 3 bases at V and 1 base at J, with 12 bases between. The CDR3 region is CASSFTGGGNTGELFF. The CDR3 nucleotides are TGTGCCAGCAGTTTTACCGGGGGAGGGAACACCGGGGAGCTGTTTTTT.

This sequence joins TRBV6-4 and TRBJ2-7; TRBD2 might be the D (6 bases). The V end lost 3 bases, the J end lost 6 bases, and 24 bases lay between the germline ends. The germline CDR1 and CDR2 sequences are MRHNA and SNTAGT. The CDR3 totals 17 residues. The CDR3 nucleotides are TGTGCCAGCAGTGAGCCGGGACTCCCGCCTAACTGGGGCGAGCAGTACTTC. Encoded protein: CASSEPGLPPNWGEQYF.

This clone was observed a single time. The chain has TRBV30 and TRBJ2-1, with a weak D call TRBD2 (5 bases). CDR3 size: 15 residues. V was cut by 4 bases and J by 0 bases, with 13 bases left in between. Germline V lookup: CDR1 GTSNPN, CDR2 SVGIG (reference sequence). CDR3 sequence: CAWTRGIGSYNEQFF. For the CDR3, the DNA is TGTGCCTGGACGAGAGGGATTGGCTCCTACAATGAGCAGTTCTTC. Drawing the rest from reference TRBV30 and TRBJ2-1, the complete variable domain is SQTIHQWPATLVQPVGSPLSLECTVEGTSNPNLYWYRQAAGRGLQLLFYSVGIGQISSEVPQNLSASRPQDRQFILSSKKLLLSDSGFYLCAWTRGIGSYNEQFFGPGTRLTVL.

The rearrangement joins TRBV4-3 to TRBJ1-3, with no clear D. This CDR3 contains 16 residues. The ends were cut back, 0 bases at V and 6 bases at J, with 15 bases in the middle. Germline V gives CDR1 LGHNA, CDR2 YSLEER. The CDR3: CASSQDRSTSLNTIYF. The CDR3 nucleotides read TGCGCCAGCAGCCAAGATCGAAGCACCTCTTTAAACACCATATATTTT.

Here the CDR3 DNA reads TGTGCCAGCAGCTTGGTTTACAGGGGTAGTTCACCCCTCCACTTT. It specifies CASSLVYRGSSPLHF. The V call is TRBV5-6, the J call TRBJ1-6; 7 nucleotides agree with TRBD1. This CDR3 is built from 15 residues. V was pared by 0 bases and J by 9 bases, with 6 bases of the junction left unmatched. CDR1 and CDR2 (germline): SGHDT, YYEEEE.

This sequence joins TRBV19 and TRBJ2-5; D might be TRBD1 (6 bases). Germline V CDR1 and CDR2: LNHDA, SQIVND (reference sequence). V shed 6 bases and J shed 1 base, with 9 bases lying between them. The CDR3 spans 13 residues. CDR3 residues: CASSLDSQETQYF. Here the CDR3 DNA reads TGTGCCAGTAGCCTGGACAGCCAAGAGACCCAGTACTTC.

CDR3 region: CASTTSQYGYTF. The CDR3 DNA follows: TGTGCCAGTACAACAAGTCAGTATGGCTACACCTTC. The rearrangement uses TRBV19 and TRBJ1-2; D unresolved. V lost 7 bases and J 5 bases, leaving 11 bases between the germline ends. The CDR3 runs 12 residues. Germline V gene sequence: CDR1 LNHDA, CDR2 SQIVND (reference sequence).

V gene TRBV24-1 combines with J gene TRBJ2-1; TRBD1 aligns across 9 bases. The CDR3 spans 16 residues. V shed 3 bases, J shed 8 bases, and the junction held 10 bases outside the gene matches. Germline CDR1 KGHDR, CDR2 SFDVKD. CDR3 in amino acids: CATSDRPRDRVDEQFF. CDR3 coding DNA: TGTGCCACCAGTGATCGACCCCGGGACAGGGTGGATGAGCAGTTCTTC.

The chain links TRBV4-2 to TRBJ2-1; 9 bases fit TRBD1. The length of the CDR3 is 17 residues. V shed 3 bases and J 1 base; nucleotides not matched to a gene: 7. CDR1 and CDR2 from the germline V gene are LGHNA and YNFKEQ. The CDR3 DNA reads TGTGCCAGCAGCCACCCCCGGGACAGGGTTTCCTACAATGAGCAGTTCTTC. This codes for CASSHPRDRVSYNEQFF.